This T cell receptor (beta chain) was found in a study of blood T cell repertoires in COVID-19. Study summary: Specimens from acute and convalescent COVID-19 originated in the United States, Italy and Spain. PBMCs, B-cell-depleted T cells, or T cells provided the cDNA or gDNA that made up the material.

Original methodology: Amplification of reference gene primers provided the estimated nucleated cell counts. The protocol was immunoSEQ multiplex PCR, while the TCRdb copy is restricted to in-frame clones and leaves out a portion. D and trimming were read from the DNA, whereas the V and J calls and clone size are those reported in that table. The table has about 69,000 clones, 60% to 80% seen once. V was pared by 2 bases and J by 6 bases, with 18 bases between. CDR1 SGDLS and CDR2 YYNGEE come from the germline V gene. The CDR3 sequence is 15 residues long. This clonotype was sampled from a man aged 60 to 69 with acute or convalescent COVID-19. Sequencing input: peripheral blood. The chain uses TRBV9 and TRBJ2-7; TRBD2 is a possible D gene (7 bases). The CDR3 DNA sequence: TGTGCCAGCAGCGTCGACGCGGGGGCGCGAGCCGAGCAGTACTTC. Translation gives CASSVDAGARAEQYF.